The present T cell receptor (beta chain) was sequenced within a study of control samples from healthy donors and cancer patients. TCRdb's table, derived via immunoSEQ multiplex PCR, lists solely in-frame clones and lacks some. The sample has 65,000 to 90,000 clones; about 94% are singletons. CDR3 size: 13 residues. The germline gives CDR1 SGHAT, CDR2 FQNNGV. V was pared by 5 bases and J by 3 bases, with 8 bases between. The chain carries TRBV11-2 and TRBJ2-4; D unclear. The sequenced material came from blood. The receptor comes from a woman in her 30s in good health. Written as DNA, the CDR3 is TGTGCCAGCAGCCGGCAGGTCAAAAACATTCAGTACTTC. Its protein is CASSRQVKNIQYF. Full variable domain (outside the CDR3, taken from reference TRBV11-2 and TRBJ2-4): EAGVAQSPRYKIIEKRQSVAFWCNPISGHATLYWYQQILGQGPKLLIQFQNNGVVDDSQLPKDRFSAERLKGVDSTLKIQPAKLEDSAVYLCASSRQVKNIQYFGAGTRLSVL.